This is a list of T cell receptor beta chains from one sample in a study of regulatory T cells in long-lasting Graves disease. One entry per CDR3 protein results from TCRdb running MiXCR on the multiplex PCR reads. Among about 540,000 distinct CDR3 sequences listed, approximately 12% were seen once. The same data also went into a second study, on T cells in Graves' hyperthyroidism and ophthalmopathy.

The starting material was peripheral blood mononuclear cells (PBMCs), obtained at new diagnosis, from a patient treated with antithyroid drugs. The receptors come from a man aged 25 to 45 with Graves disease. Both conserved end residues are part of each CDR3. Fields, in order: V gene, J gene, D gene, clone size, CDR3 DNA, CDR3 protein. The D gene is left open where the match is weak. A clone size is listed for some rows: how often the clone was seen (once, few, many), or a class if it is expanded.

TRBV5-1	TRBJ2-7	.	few	TGCGCCAGCCGGGACGCCTACGAGCAGTACTTC	CASRDAYEQYF
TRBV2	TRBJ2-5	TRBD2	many	TGTGCTAAGTCGTCATCAACTAGCGGGGAAGGGACCCAGTACTTC	CAKSSSTSGEGTQYF
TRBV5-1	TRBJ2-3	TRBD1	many	TGCGCCAGCAGCTTGTTGGGACAGGTTCGTCATACGCAGTATTTT	CASSLLGQVRHTQYF
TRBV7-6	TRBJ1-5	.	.	TGTGCCAGCAGCCCGACCCGACAGCTTAATAGCAATCAGCCCCAGCATTTT	CASSPTRQLNSNQPQHF
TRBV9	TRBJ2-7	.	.	TGTGCCAGCAGCGCAGATCTAATCAACGATTACGAGCAGTACTTC	CASSADLINDYEQYF
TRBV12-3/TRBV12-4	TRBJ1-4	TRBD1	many	TGTGCCAGCAGTGGACAGGGGCGGGAAAAACTGTTTTTT	CASSGQGREKLFF
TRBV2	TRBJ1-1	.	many	TGTGCCAGCAGTGGCCAGGCGATGAACACTGAAGCTTTCTTT	CASSGQAMNTEAFF
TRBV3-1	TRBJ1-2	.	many	TGTGCCAGCAGCCAAGCGGTGGTTGGCTATGGCTACACCTTC	CASSQAVVGYGYTF
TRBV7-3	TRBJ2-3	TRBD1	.	TGTGCCAGCAGCTTATCGGGACAGGGGTCAGATACGCAGTATTTT	CASSLSGQGSDTQYF
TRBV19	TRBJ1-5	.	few	TGTGCCAGTAGTATACGATCTTGGGACACAGAAAATCAGCCCCAGCATTTT	CASSIRSWDTENQPQHF
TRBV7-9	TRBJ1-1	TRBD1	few	TGTGCCAGCAGCTTAGTGGGGACAGCTGGTGAAGCTTTCTTT	CASSLVGTAGEAFF
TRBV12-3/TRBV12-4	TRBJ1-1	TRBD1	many	TGTGCCAGCAGTTTAGTGAGGGGGCGCACTGAAGCTTTCTTT	CASSLVRGRTEAFF
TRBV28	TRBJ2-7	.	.	TGTGCCAGCAGTTTCGACCGAGGTGGTTCCTACGAGCAGTACTTC	CASSFDRGGSYEQYF
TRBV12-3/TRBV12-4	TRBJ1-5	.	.	TGTGCCAGCAGTTTTGGACAGCATAGCAATCAGCCCCAGCATTTT	CASSFGQHSNQPQHF
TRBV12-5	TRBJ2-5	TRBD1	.	TGTGCTAGTGGCCGGACAGGGTTGAAGGAGACCCAGTACTTC	CASGRTGLKETQYF
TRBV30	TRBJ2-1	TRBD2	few	TGTGCCTGGAGGGGGGGGGAGGGATACAATGAGCAGTTCTTC	CAWRGGEGYNEQFF
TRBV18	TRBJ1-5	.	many	TGTGCCAGCTCACCAGGTTTGCGTCAGCCCCAGCATTTT	CASSPGLRQPQHF
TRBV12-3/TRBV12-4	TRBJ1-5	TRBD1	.	TGTGCCAGCAGACGCTTCGGGACAGGGGATAGCAATCAGCCCCAGCATTTT	CASRRFGTGDSNQPQHF
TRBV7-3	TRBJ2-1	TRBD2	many	TGTGCCAGCAGCTTAACGGGGGGGGTAGCGGGGAATGAGCAGTTCTTC	CASSLTGGVAGNEQFF
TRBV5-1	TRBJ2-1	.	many	TGCGCCAGCAGAAAACTGGCGGGCGATGAGCAGTTCTTC	CASRKLAGDEQFF
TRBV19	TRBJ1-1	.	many	TGTGCCAGTAGTATACATTTCGACAGCTCGAACACTGAAGCTTTCTTT	CASSIHFDSSNTEAFF
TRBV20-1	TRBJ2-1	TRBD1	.	TGCAGTGCTCTACGGGACAGAAACAATGAGCAGTTCTTC	CSALRDRNNEQFF
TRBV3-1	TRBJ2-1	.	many	TGTGCCAGCAGCCAAGGGACGAGCTCCTACAATGAGCAGTTCTTC	CASSQGTSSYNEQFF